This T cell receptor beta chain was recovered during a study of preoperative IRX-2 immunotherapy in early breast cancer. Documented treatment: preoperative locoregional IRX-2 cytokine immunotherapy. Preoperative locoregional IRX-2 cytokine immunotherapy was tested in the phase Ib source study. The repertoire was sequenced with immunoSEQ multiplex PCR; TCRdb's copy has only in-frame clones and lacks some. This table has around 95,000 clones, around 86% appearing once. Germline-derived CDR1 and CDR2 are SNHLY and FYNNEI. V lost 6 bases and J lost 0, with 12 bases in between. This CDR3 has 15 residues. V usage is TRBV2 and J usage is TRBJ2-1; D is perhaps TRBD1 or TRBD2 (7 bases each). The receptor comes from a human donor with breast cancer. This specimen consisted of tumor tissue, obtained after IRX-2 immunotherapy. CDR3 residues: CASSGEGASYNEQFF. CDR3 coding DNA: TGTGCCAGCAGCGGGGAGGGGGCCTCCTACAATGAGCAGTTCTTC.